These T cell receptor beta chains were read from a single sample in a study of blood T cell repertoires in COVID-19. Assay: immunoSEQ multiplex PCR; the TCRdb copy retains only in-frame clones and omits some. The repertoire holds about 260,000 clones, about 90% seen once, with over 3.5% in the top ten. Sequenced input: peripheral blood. All receptors derive from a woman between 40 and 55 years old with acute or convalescent COVID-19. CDR3s include the opening cysteine and the closing phenylalanine or tryptophan. The D gene is left open where the match is weak. Not every row has a clone size; where given, it reads once, few, many or a size class.

size: -
V: TRBV19
J: TRBJ2-5
D: TRBD1
CDR3: CASSTQGQGGETQYF
DNA: TGTGCCAGTAGTACCCAGGGACAGGGAGGAGAGACCCAGTACTTC

size: -
V: TRBV6-4
J: TRBJ2-5
D: -
CDR3: CASSHQREETQYF
DNA: TGTGCCAGCAGCCACCAACGGGAAGAGACCCAGTACTTC

size: -
V: TRBV19
J: TRBJ1-5
D: -
CDR3: CASITRMGEGAQHF
DNA: TGTGCCAGTATTACCAGGATGGGGGAGGGAGCCCAGCATTTT

size: -
V: TRBV5-1
J: TRBJ2-2
D: TRBD1
CDR3: CASRGQGSNTGELFF
DNA: TGCGCCAGCAGGGGACAGGGATCGAACACCGGGGAGCTGTTTTTT

size: few
V: TRBV7-8
J: TRBJ1-5
D: -
CDR3: CASSLARGGPAYQPQHF
DNA: TGTGCCAGCAGCTTAGCGAGGGGGGGTCCAGCCTATCAGCCCCAGCATTTT

size: -
V: TRBV4-1
J: TRBJ1-1
D: -
CDR3: CASSQVRGEEGMNTEAFF
DNA: TGCGCCAGCAGCCAAGTGAGGGGAGAGGAGGGTATGAACACTGAAGCTTTCTTT

size: -
V: TRBV6-1
J: TRBJ2-2
D: -
CDR3: CASSERGGARGELFF
DNA: TGTGCCAGCAGTGAGAGGGGCGGGGCCCGCGGGGAGCTGTTTTTT

size: -
V: TRBV7-3
J: TRBJ2-5
D: TRBD2
CDR3: CASSLNDRGGVETQYF
DNA: TGTGCCAGCAGCTTAAACGATCGCGGGGGTGTAGAGACCCAGTACTTC

size: -
V: TRBV5-1
J: TRBJ2-3
D: TRBD2
CDR3: CASSLVWRGGADTQYF
DNA: TGCGCCAGCAGCTTGGTGTGGCGGGGGGGCGCAGATACGCAGTATTTT

size: -
V: TRBV27
J: TRBJ2-5
D: -
CDR3: CASSPDREGQETQYF
DNA: TGTGCCAGCAGTCCGGACAGGGAGGGGCAAGAGACCCAGTACTTC

size: -
V: TRBV10-1
J: TRBJ2-1
D: TRBD1
CDR3: CASSETGTGYNEQFF
DNA: TGCGCCAGCAGTGAAACCGGGACAGGCTACAATGAGCAGTTCTTC

size: -
V: TRBV3-1/TRBV3-2
J: TRBJ2-4
D: TRBD1
CDR3: CASSPLRGQSAKNIQYF
DNA: TGTGCCAGCAGCCCTCTCCGGGGACAGAGTGCCAAAAACATTCAGTACTTC

size: -
V: TRBV7-6
J: TRBJ2-3
D: -
CDR3: CASSLEPGSPLRF
DNA: TGTGCCAGCAGCTTAGAGCCCGGGTCACCCCTGCGGTTT

size: -
V: TRBV6-1
J: TRBJ2-3
D: TRBD2
CDR3: CASSAFGAGDTDTQYF
DNA: TGTGCCAGCAGTGCTTTTGGCGCGGGGGACACAGATACGCAGTATTTT

size: -
V: TRBV5-1
J: TRBJ2-2
D: -
CDR3: CASTQGPPNTGELFF
DNA: TGCGCCAGCACCCAGGGCCCGCCGAACACCGGGGAGCTGTTTTTT

size: -
V: TRBV4-1
J: TRBJ2-3
D: TRBD2
CDR3: CASSPTGLERRDTQYF
DNA: TGCGCCAGCAGCCCCACCGGACTAGAGCGCAGAGATACGCAGTATTTT

size: -
V: TRBV12-3/TRBV12-4
J: TRBJ1-2
D: -
CDR3: CASSFNRVLGYTF
DNA: TGTGCCAGCAGTTTTAACAGGGTTTTAGGCTACACCTTC

size: -
V: TRBV3-1/TRBV3-2
J: TRBJ1-6
D: -
CDR3: CASSLFRDNSPLHF
DNA: TGTGCCAGCAGCCTCTTCAGGGATAATTCACCCCTCCACTTT

size: -
V: TRBV3-1/TRBV3-2
J: TRBJ1-5
D: -
CDR3: CASSQDPGDQPQHF
DNA: TGTGCCAGCAGCCAAGATCCCGGGGATCAGCCCCAGCATTTT

size: -
V: TRBV12-3/TRBV12-4
J: TRBJ1-2
D: TRBD1
CDR3: CASSSQGADGYTF
DNA: TGTGCCAGCAGTTCACAGGGGGCCGATGGCTACACCTTC

size: -
V: TRBV9
J: TRBJ1-1
D: -
CDR3: CASSVRSGGTEAFF
DNA: TGTGCCAGCAGCGTACGGTCGGGAGGGACTGAAGCTTTCTTT

size: once
V: TRBV7-2
J: TRBJ2-1
D: TRBD2
CDR3: CASAKAGTDNEQFF
DNA: TGTGCCAGCGCTAAAGCGGGGACCGACAATGAGCAGTTCTTC

size: few
V: TRBV6-5
J: TRBJ2-5
D: TRBD2
CDR3: CASSYFPRGDEDQYF
DNA: TGTGCCAGCAGTTACTTCCCCCGGGGGGATGAGGACCAGTACTTC

size: -
V: TRBV29-1
J: TRBJ1-4
D: -
CDR3: CSAGGQGSGEKLFF
DNA: TGCAGCGCCGGGGGGCAGGGATCGGGAGAAAAACTGTTTTTT

size: -
V: TRBV11-2
J: TRBJ2-3
D: TRBD2
CDR3: CASSPGLAGLSDTQYF
DNA: TGTGCCAGCAGTCCCGGACTAGCGGGGCTCTCAGATACGCAGTATTTT